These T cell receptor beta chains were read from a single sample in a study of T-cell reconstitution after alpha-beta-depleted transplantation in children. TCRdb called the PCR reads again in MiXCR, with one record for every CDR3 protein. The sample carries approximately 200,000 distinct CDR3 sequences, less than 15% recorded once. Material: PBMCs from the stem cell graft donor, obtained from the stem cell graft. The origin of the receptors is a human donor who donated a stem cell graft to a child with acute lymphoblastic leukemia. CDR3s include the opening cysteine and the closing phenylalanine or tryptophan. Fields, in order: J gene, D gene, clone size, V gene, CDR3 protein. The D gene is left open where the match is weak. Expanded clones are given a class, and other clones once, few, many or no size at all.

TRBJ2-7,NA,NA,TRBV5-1,CASSLDPTDGQQYF
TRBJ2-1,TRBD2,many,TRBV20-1,CSARVASGGSYNEQFF
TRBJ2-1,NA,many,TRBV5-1,CASTARGDYNEQFF
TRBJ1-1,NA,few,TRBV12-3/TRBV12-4,CASRRQAMNTEAFF
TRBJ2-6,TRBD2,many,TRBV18,CASSPLGLAELSGANVLTF
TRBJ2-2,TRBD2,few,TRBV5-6,CASSEGLAGAGGTGELFF
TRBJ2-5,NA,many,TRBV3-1,CASVNPRETQYF
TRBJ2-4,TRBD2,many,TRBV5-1,CASSSSGSPPKNIQYF
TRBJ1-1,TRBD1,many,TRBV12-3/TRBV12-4,CANILQGHTEAFF
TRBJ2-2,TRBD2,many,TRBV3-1,CASSSSGRITGELFF
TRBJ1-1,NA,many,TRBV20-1,CSAGGGSLNTEAFF
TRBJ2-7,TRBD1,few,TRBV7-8,CASRARQGTYEQYF
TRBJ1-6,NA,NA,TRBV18,CASSLDGQLSSYNSPLHF
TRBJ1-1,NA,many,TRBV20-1,CSASRQNMNTEAFF
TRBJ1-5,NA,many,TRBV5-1,CASSLGGSNQPQHF
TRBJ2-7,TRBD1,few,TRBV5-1,CASRLGQGLTYEQYF
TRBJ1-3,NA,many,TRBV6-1,CASSTGGPWAGNTIYF
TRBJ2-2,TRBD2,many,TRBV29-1,CSVEDPGREGPNTGELFF
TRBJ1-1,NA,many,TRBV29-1,CSVVAANTEAFF
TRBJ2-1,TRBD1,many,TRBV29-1,CSVSGQGIGSYNEQFF
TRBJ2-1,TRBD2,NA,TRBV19,CASSKGGLAALGEFGEQFF
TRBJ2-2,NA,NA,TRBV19,CASSTGDTGELFF
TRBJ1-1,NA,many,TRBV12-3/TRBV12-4,CASSLEEGTHTEAFF
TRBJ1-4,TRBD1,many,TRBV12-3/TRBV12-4,CASSTGGTTNEKLFF